Following are 30 T cell receptor beta chains from one sample sequenced in a study of blood T cell repertoires in COVID-19. TCRdb keeps only in-frame clones here, not all; method: immunoSEQ multiplex PCR. The sample gives roughly 100,000 clones, around 86% of which show up once; about 15% is in the top ten. Specimen: peripheral blood. Receptors were obtained from a middle-aged man with acute or convalescent COVID-19.

The J gene is TRBJ2-1, the V gene TRBV28; TRBD2 is a possible D gene (5 bases). The CDR3 length is 11 residues. The V gene's germline CDR1 is MDHEN and CDR2 SYDVKM. V lost 2 bases to trimming and J lost 15 bases, with 11 bases between them. The CDR3 DNA reads TGTGCCAGCAGTTTAGGGTGGGAGACGTTCTTC. Amino acid sequence: CASSLGWETFF.

The V and J genes are TRBV27 and TRBJ1-1; the match to TRBD1 covers 7 bases. Germline CDR1 MNHEY, CDR2 SMNVEV (reference sequence). After removal of 5 bases from V and 6 bases from J, the junction contained 12 bases not matched to a gene. CDR3 length: 15 amino acids. The CDR3 here is CASSTQTGKFSEAFF. In DNA form, the CDR3 reads TGTGCCAGCAGTACCCAGACAGGGAAGTTTTCTGAAGCTTTCTTT.

This clone was observed once. V and J are TRBV10-1 and TRBJ2-1, with 10 positions matching TRBD2. Germline V gives CDR1 WNHNN, CDR2 SYGVQD (reference sequence). V gave up 10 bases and J gave up 8 bases; unmatched junction bases: 8. The CDR3 is 13 residues long. In nucleotides, the CDR3 is TGCGCCACCCAAACTAGCGGGATGGATGAGCAGTTCTTC. Translated: CATQTSGMDEQFF.

V gene TRBV4-1 combines with J gene TRBJ1-5; D ambiguous. V was cut by 0 bases and J by 6 bases, with 12 bases left in between. The CDR3 spans 15 residues. Germline CDR1 MGHRA, CDR2 YSYEKL. The CDR3 loop reads CASSQDGGRGQPQHF. The CDR3 DNA follows: TGCGCCAGCAGCCAAGACGGCGGACGGGGTCAGCCCCAGCATTTT.

The CDR3 nucleotides read TGTGCCAGCAGGCCCTGGGACAGGGGCGCCTATAGCAATCAGCCCCAGCATTTT. Its protein is CASRPWDRGAYSNQPQHF. The chain employs TRBV28 and TRBJ1-5; TRBD1 matches 10 bases. The V and J ends lost 6 bases and 0 bases, in that order; junction bases with no gene match: 11. CDR3 size: 18 residues. Germline CDR1 and CDR2: MDHEN and SYDVKM.

The rearrangement uses TRBV21-1 and TRBJ1-5. TRBV21-1 is described as a pseudogene. The CDR3 consists of 15 residues. In DNA, the CDR3 is TGTGCCAGCAGTATAAAAGGGAGGGCCGAGCAGCCCCAGCATTTT. This codes for CASSIKGRAEQPQHF.

This clone was picked up a small number of times. The chain links TRBV14 to TRBJ2-2, with D tentatively TRBD2 (5 bases). The CDR3 consists of 17 residues. The V and J ends lost 1 base and 0 bases respectively, with 12 bases between them. Germline V gives CDR1 SGHDN, CDR2 FVKESK. The CDR3 spells CASSQAGIYANTGELFF. The DNA of the CDR3 is TGTGCCAGCAGCCAAGCCGGGATTTACGCGAACACCGGGGAGCTGTTTTTT.

As concerns this clone: At the DNA level, this CDR3 is encoded by other sequences in the same sample as well. The chain employs TRBV6-5 and TRBJ2-1; 7 positions match TRBD2. Germline V gives CDR1 MNHEY, CDR2 SVGAGI. This CDR3 contains 14 residues. V trimming: 6 bases; J trimming: 0 bases; junction bases outside the gene matches: 2. The CDR3 DNA reads as TGTGCCAGCAGAGCTAGCGGCTCCTACAATGAGCAGTTCTTC. Translating it yields CASRASGSYNEQFF.

V usage is TRBV19 and J usage is TRBJ1-5; maybe TRBD1 (6 bases). This CDR3 region has 14 residues. Trimming removed 3 bases at V and 0 bases at J, with 6 bases between. CDR1 is LNHDA, CDR2 SQIVND, per germline (reference sequence). The chain's CDR3 is CASSMDSSNQPQHF. CDR3 coding DNA: TGTGCCAGTAGTATGGACAGTAGCAATCAGCCCCAGCATTTT.

V and J are TRBV11-1 and TRBJ2-1, with 7 nucleotides matching TRBD2. CDR3 length: 11 residues. Germline loops: CDR1 SGHAT, CDR2 FQDESV (reference sequence). Trimming removed 11 bases from V and 7 bases from J; junction bases left unmatched: 5. In DNA, the CDR3 is TGTGCCTGTTTAGCGGGTAATGAGCAGTTCTTC. This sequence encodes CACLAGNEQFF.

The chain employs TRBV28 and TRBJ2-5; D gene uncertain. V was shortened by 2 bases and J by 3 bases, with 7 bases between the two germline ends. Germline CDR1 is MDHEN and CDR2 is SYDVKM. This CDR3 comprises 13 residues. The CDR3 coding sequence is TGTGCCAGCAGTTTAGGCTTTAAAGAGACCCAGTACTTC. Encoded protein: CASSLGFKETQYF.

The rearrangement links TRBV18 to TRBJ2-4, with 9 bases lining up with TRBD1. The CDR3 contains 14 residues. Germline-derived CDR1 and CDR2 are KGHSH and LQKENI. Unmatched junction bases numbered 2, after V lost 0 bases and J lost 8 bases. CDR3 coding DNA: TGTGCCAGCTCACCACCGGGACAGGGCGACATTCAGTACTTC. It is translated as CASSPPGQGDIQYF.

The rearrangement joins TRBV6-4 to TRBJ2-1; 10 bases agree with TRBD2. Per germline, CDR1 MRHNA and CDR2 SNTAGT. The junction had 12 bases not matched to a gene; V was cut back by 7 bases and J by 9 bases. The CDR3 totals 15 residues. DNA of the CDR3: TGTGCCAGCACCGGAGAAGCGGGAGGGCCGGGTGAGCAGTTCTTC. Its protein product is CASTGEAGGPGEQFF.

J is TRBJ2-1 and V is TRBV4-1, with D perhaps matching TRBD2 (6 bases). From germline, CDR1 is MGHRA and CDR2 YSYEKL. This CDR3 contains 17 residues. V lost 4 bases and J 0 bases, leaving 16 bases between the germline ends. CDR3 sequence: CASSPLRGDPSYNEQFF. CDR3 coding DNA: TGCGCCAGCAGCCCCCTGCGCGGGGACCCCTCCTACAATGAGCAGTTCTTC.

CDR3 region: CASSDRGFTYEQYF. CDR3 in DNA: TGTGCCAGCAGTGACAGGGGATTCACCTACGAGCAGTACTTC. This chain connects TRBV7-9 to TRBJ2-7, with TRBD1 matching over 8 bases. This CDR3 has 14 amino acids. Germline CDR1 and CDR2: SEHNR and FQNEAQ (reference sequence). Unmatched junction bases numbered 6, after V lost 6 bases and J lost 2 bases.

V and J are TRBV18 and TRBJ2-2; 8 bases agree with TRBD1. CDR3 length equals 16 residues. V dropped 6 bases and J dropped 2; count of bases not matched to a gene: 8. The V gene's germline CDR1 is KGHSH and CDR2 LQKENI. CDR3 amino acids: CASSPQQGGNTGELFF. For the CDR3, the DNA is TGTGCCAGCTCGCCCCAACAGGGGGGAAACACCGGGGAGCTGTTTTTT.

The chain is built from TRBV9 and TRBJ1-6, with TRBD1 matching 8 bases. Losses at the gene ends were 4 bases for V and 7 bases for J; bases not matched to a gene: 7. CDR3 size: 15 residues. CDR1 SGDLS and CDR2 YYNGEE come from the germline V gene. CDR3 DNA: TGTGCCAGCAGCACACGGACAGGGAAGAATTCACCCCTCCACTTT. Translated: CASSTRTGKNSPLHF.

This chain links TRBV30 with TRBJ1-5; D ambiguous. Trimming took 3 bases from V and 0 from J, leaving 6 bases between them. Germline-derived CDR1 and CDR2 are GTSNPN and SVGIG (reference sequence). The CDR3 has 13 amino acids. CDR3: CAWRSNSNQPQHF. The CDR3, as DNA: TGTGCCTGGAGATCCAATAGCAATCAGCCCCAGCATTTT.

This clone was observed a single time. At one end, the junction sequence differs from germline, possibly due to a read error. The V call is TRBV28, the J call TRBJ2-5; 7 bases line up with TRBD1. This CDR3 region has 12 residues. CDR1 MDHEN and CDR2 SYDVKM come from the germline V gene. The CDR3 DNA is TGTGCCAGCAGTTTCTCGTCCGGGACAGCAAACTTC. As protein: CASSFSSGTANF.

The chain has TRBV28 and TRBJ2-3; 7 bases line up with TRBD1. In germline, CDR1 is MDHEN, CDR2 SYDVKM. V gave up 3 bases and J gave up 0 bases; unmatched junction bases: 6. This CDR3 has 16 amino acids. The DNA for the CDR3 is TGTGCCAGCAGTTTTTCTAGGGGGCTGAGCACAGATACGCAGTATTTT. Its protein product is CASSFSRGLSTDTQYF.

This clone was picked up a small number of times. This chain joins TRBV3-1 (or the pseudogene TRBV3-2) and TRBJ2-7; 9 bases are shared with TRBD1. CDR1 and CDR2 from the germline V gene are LGHDT and YNNKEL (reference sequence). V lost 2 bases and J lost 1; bases outside the gene matches: 3. The CDR3 has 15 amino acids. Here the CDR3 reads CASSQWGTGSYEQYF. The CDR3 DNA sequence: TGTGCCAGCAGCCAATGGGGGACAGGGTCCTACGAGCAGTACTTC.

The CDR3 region has the DNA TGTGCCAGCTCACCACAGACAGGACGGGACAATGAGCAGTTCTTC. Protein sequence: CASSPQTGRDNEQFF. V usage is TRBV18 and J usage is TRBJ2-1; the D gene is possibly TRBD1 (6 bases). Trimming stripped 1 base from V and 5 bases from J, with 12 bases between. The CDR3 contains 15 residues. The germline V gene has CDR1 KGHSH and CDR2 LQKENI.

The chain combines TRBV12-3 or TRBV12-4 with TRBJ1-5; D is undetermined. The CDR3 loop spans 13 amino acids. Between the trimmed V and J ends, which lost 3 bases and 7 bases, there was a span of 10 bases. The CDR3 protein is CASSFAGEQPQHF. For the CDR3, the DNA is TGTGCCAGCAGTTTTGCGGGCGAACAGCCCCAGCATTTT.

The chain joins TRBV2 to TRBJ1-5; TRBD1 matches at 7 bases. The CDR3 runs to 12 residues. Germline V gene sequence: CDR1 SNHLY, CDR2 FYNNEI. V was clipped by 6 bases and J by 7 bases; unmatched bases: 3. CDR3 in amino acids: CASRTGLQPQHF. The CDR3 DNA reads TGTGCCAGCAGGACAGGGCTCCAGCCCCAGCATTTT.

The chain employs TRBV10-3 and TRBJ2-2; TRBD1 matches at 11 bases. J was trimmed by 7 bases and V by 0 bases; bases with no gene match: 7. This CDR3 is 17 amino acids long. Germline V gene sequence: CDR1 ENHRY, CDR2 SYGVKD. The CDR3 spells CAISESPGQGAGGELFF. In DNA form, the CDR3 reads TGTGCCATCAGTGAGTCTCCCGGACAGGGGGCTGGCGGGGAGCTGTTTTTT.

This chain connects TRBV7-2 to TRBJ2-7; 10 bases fit TRBD2. Trimming removed 1 base from V and 2 bases from J; junction bases left unmatched: 2. The CDR3 totals 15 residues. Germline V gene sequence: CDR1 SGHTA, CDR2 FQGNSA. As DNA, the CDR3 is TGTGCCAGCAGCTTAGGCCTAGCGGGAGCCTACGAGCAGTACTTC. Encoded protein: CASSLGLAGAYEQYF.

The chain carries TRBV4-2 and TRBJ1-4, with D possibly matching TRBD1 (5 bases). Trimming stripped 3 bases from V and 2 bases from J, with 7 bases between. Germline V gives CDR1 LGHNA, CDR2 YNFKEQ. CDR3 size: 14 residues. Here the CDR3 reads CASSQTATNEKLFF. The CDR3, as DNA: TGTGCCAGCAGCCAGACAGCTACTAATGAAAAACTGTTTTTT.

This clone was seen a few times. The CDR3 is CASSWGQGSGNTIYF. CDR3 bases: TGTGCCAGCAGCTGGGGACAGGGCTCTGGAAACACCATATATTTT. The J gene is TRBJ1-3, the V gene TRBV7-2; 9 bases are shared with TRBD1. Germline V gene lookup returns CDR1 SGHTA and CDR2 FQGNSA. With 4 bases clipped from V and 0 bases from J, the junction kept 1 base outside the gene matches. CDR3 length equals 15 residues.

This chain connects TRBV6-6 to TRBJ2-7; 12 bases agree with TRBD2. Germline V gene lookup returns CDR1 MNHNY and CDR2 SVGAGI (reference sequence). This CDR3 spans 15 amino acids. V lost 7 bases, J lost 2 bases, and 6 bases stayed unmatched. The CDR3, as DNA: TGTGCCAGCAACCCGACTAGCGGGAGTACCTACGAGCAGTACTTC. Translation: CASNPTSGSTYEQYF.

V and J are TRBV28 and TRBJ1-5, with TRBD1 matching over 8 bases. V trimming: 5 bases; J trimming: 6 bases; junction bases outside the gene matches: 12. The germline gives CDR1 MDHEN, CDR2 SYDVKM. The CDR3 consists of 16 residues. The CDR3 is CASSPAGQGESQPQHF. Written as DNA, the CDR3 is TGTGCCAGCAGTCCTGCCGGACAGGGCGAGAGTCAGCCCCAGCATTTT.